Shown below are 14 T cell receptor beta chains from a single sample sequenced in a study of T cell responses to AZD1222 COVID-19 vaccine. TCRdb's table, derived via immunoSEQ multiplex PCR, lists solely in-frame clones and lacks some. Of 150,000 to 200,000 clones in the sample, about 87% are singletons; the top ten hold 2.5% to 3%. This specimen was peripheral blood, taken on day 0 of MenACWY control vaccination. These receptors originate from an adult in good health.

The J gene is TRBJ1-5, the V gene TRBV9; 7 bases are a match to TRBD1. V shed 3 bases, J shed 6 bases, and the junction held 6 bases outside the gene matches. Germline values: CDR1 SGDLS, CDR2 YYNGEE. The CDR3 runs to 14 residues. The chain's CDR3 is CASSEGQLSQPQHF. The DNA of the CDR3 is TGTGCCAGCAGCGAGGGACAGCTCAGTCAGCCCCAGCATTTT.

The CDR3 loop reads CASSAGQYYEQYF. The CDR3 region has the DNA TGTGCCAGCAGTGCGGGACAGTACTACGAGCAGTACTTC. This chain joins TRBV27 and TRBJ2-7, with D possibly TRBD1 on 7 matching bases. V lost 5 bases and J 3 bases, leaving 11 bases between the germline ends. Germline CDR1 reads MNHEY; CDR2 reads SMNVEV (reference sequence). This CDR3 region has 13 residues.

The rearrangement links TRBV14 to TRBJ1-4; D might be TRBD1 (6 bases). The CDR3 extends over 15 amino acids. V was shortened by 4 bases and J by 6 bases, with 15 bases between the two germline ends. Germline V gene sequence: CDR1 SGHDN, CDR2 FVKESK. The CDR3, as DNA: TGTGCCAGCAGCCGAAAAGGGACAATAGATGAAAAACTGTTTTTT. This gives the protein CASSRKGTIDEKLFF.

The CDR3 DNA reads as TGTGCCAGTAGTATAGCAAAATCTCCCTATGGCTACACCTTC. It specifies CASSIAKSPYGYTF. The chain carries TRBV19 and TRBJ1-2; no clear D gene. The germline V and J ends were trimmed by 1 base and 4 bases, with 10 bases remaining between them. CDR3 length: 14 amino acids. Germline values: CDR1 LNHDA, CDR2 SQIVND (reference sequence). Full variable domain (outside the CDR3, taken from reference TRBV19 and TRBJ1-2): DGGITQSPKYLFRKEGQNVTLSCEQNLNHDAMYWYRQDPGQGLRLIYYSQIVNDFQKGDIAEGYSVSREKKESFPLTVTSAQKNPTAFYLCASSIAKSPYGYTFGSGTRLTVV.

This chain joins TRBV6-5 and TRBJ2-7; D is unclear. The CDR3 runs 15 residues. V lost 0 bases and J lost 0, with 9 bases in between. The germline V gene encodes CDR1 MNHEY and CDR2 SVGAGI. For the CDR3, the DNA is TGTGCCAGCAGTTACTCAGTGAGCAGCTCCTACGAGCAGTACTTC. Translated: CASSYSVSSSYEQYF.

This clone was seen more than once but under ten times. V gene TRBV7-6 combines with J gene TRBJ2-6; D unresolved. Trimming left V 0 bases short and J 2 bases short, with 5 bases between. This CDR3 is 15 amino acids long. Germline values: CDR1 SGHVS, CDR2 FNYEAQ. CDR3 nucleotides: TGTGCCAGCAGCTTAGCGAACACTGGGGCCAACGTCCTGACTTTC. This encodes CASSLANTGANVLTF.

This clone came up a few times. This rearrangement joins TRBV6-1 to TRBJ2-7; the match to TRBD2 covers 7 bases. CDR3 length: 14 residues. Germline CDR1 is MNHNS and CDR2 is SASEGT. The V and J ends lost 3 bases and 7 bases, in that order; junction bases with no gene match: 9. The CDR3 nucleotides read TGTGCCAGCAGTGATCGGGGGAGGGCCGGAGAGCAGTACTTC. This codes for CASSDRGRAGEQYF.

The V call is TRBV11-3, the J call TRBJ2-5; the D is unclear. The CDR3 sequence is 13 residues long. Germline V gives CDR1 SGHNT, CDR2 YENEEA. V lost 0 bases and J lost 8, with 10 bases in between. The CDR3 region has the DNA TGTGCCAGCAGCTTAGATCTGGTGACAACCCAGTACTTC. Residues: CASSLDLVTTQYF.

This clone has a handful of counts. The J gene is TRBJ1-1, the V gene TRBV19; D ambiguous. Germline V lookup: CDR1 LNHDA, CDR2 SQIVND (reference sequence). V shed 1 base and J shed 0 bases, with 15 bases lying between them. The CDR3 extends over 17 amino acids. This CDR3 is CASSIVQSDGMNTEAFF. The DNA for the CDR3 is TGTGCCAGTAGTATAGTGCAGTCCGACGGTATGAACACTGAAGCTTTCTTT.

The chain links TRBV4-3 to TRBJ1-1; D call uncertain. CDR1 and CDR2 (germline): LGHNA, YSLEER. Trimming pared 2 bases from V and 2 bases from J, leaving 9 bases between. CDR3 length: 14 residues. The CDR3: CASSQTSLNTEAFF. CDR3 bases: TGCGCCAGCAGCCAAACCAGCCTAAACACTGAAGCTTTCTTT.

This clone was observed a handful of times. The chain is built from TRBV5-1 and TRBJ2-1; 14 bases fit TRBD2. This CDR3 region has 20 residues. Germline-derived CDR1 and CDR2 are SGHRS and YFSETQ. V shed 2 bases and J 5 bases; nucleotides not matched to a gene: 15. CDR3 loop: CASSFVGGTSGSFSNNEQFF. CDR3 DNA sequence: TGCGCCAGCAGCTTCGTAGGAGGGACTAGCGGGAGTTTCTCTAACAATGAGCAGTTCTTC.

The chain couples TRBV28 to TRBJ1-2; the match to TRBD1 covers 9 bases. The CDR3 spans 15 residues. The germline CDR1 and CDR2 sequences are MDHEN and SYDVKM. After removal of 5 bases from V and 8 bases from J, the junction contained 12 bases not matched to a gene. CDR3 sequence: CASSADGQGFDGYTF. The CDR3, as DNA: TGTGCCAGCAGTGCCGATGGACAGGGGTTTGACGGCTACACCTTC.

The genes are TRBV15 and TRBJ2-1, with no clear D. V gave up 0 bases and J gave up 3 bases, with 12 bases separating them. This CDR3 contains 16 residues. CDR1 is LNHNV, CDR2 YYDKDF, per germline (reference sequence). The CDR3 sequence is CATSRDNGVGYNEQFF. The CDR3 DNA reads TGTGCCACCAGCAGAGATAACGGCGTGGGCTACAATGAGCAGTTCTTC.

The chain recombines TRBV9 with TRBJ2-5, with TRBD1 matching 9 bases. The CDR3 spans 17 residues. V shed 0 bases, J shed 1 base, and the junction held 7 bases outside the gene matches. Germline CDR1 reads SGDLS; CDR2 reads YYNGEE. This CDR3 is CASSVGPGQGGQETQYF. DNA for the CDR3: TGTGCCAGCAGCGTAGGCCCGGGACAGGGAGGCCAAGAGACCCAGTACTTC.